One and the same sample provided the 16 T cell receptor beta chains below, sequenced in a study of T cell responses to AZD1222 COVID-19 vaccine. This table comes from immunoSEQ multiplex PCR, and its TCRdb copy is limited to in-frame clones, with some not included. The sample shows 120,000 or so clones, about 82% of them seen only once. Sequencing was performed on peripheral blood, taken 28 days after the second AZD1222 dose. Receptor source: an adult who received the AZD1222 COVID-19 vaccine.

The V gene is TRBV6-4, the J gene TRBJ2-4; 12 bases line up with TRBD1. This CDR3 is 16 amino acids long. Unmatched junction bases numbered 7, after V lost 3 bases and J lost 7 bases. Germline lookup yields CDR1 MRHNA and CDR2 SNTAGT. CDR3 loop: CASSEGTGGEFNIQYF. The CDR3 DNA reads TGTGCCAGCAGTGAAGGGACAGGGGGCGAGTTCAACATTCAGTACTTC.

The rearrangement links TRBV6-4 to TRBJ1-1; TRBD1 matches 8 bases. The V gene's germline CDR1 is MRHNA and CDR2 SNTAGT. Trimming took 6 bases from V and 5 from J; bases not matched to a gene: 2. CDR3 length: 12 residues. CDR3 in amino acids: CASRYRGTEAFF. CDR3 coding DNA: TGTGCCAGCAGGTACAGGGGGACTGAAGCTTTCTTT.

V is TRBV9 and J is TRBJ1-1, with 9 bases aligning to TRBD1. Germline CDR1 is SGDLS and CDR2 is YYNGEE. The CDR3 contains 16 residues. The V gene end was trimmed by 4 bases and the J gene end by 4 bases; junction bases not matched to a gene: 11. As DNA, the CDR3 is TGTGCCAGCAGCCCCTCCGGGACAGGGACTGCCACTGAAGCTTTCTTT. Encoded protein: CASSPSGTGTATEAFF.

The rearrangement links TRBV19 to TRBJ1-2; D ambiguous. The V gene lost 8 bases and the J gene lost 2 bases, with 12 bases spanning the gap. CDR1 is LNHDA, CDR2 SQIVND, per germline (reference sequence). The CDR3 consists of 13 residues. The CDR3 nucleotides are TGTGCCAGTCTTGACACCATAAACTATGGCTACACCTTC. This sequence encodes CASLDTINYGYTF.

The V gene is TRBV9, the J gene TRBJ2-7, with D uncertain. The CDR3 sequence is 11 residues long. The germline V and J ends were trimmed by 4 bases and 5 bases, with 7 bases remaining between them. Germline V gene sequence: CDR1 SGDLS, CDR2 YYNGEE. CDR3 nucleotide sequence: TGTGCCAGCAGCCTAGACCACGAGCAGTACTTC. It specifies CASSLDHEQYF.

Written as DNA, the CDR3 is TGTGCCAGTAGTACCATAGCGGGAGGGTTCAATGAGCAGTTCTTC. It specifies CASSTIAGGFNEQFF. V usage is TRBV19 and J usage is TRBJ2-1, with TRBD2 matching 11 bases. CDR1 and CDR2 (germline): LNHDA, SQIVND (reference sequence). The CDR3 length is 15 residues. With 4 bases clipped from V and 6 bases from J, the junction kept 5 bases outside the gene matches. Drawing the rest from reference TRBV19 and TRBJ2-1, the complete variable domain is DGGITQSPKYLFRKEGQNVTLSCEQNLNHDAMYWYRQDPGQGLRLIYYSQIVNDFQKGDIAEGYSVSREKKESFPLTVTSAQKNPTAFYLCASSTIAGGFNEQFFGPGTRLTVL.

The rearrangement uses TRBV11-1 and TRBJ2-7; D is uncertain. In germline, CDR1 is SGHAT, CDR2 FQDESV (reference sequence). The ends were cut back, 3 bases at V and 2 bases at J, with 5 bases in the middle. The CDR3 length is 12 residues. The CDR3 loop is CASSFSTYEQYF. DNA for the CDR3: TGTGCCAGCAGCTTCAGCACCTACGAGCAGTACTTC.

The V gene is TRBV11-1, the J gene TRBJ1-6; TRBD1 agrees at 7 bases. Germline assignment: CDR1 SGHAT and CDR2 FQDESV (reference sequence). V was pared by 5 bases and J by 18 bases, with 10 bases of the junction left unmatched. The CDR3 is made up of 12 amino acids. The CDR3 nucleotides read TGTGCCAGCAGCCTGACACAGGGGTCGACCCACTTT. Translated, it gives CASSLTQGSTHF.

CDR3 amino acids: CASSLGDNSNQPQHF. DNA for the CDR3: TGTGCCAGCAGCTTAGGGGACAATAGCAATCAGCCCCAGCATTTT. The chain joins TRBV7-9 to TRBJ1-5; TRBD1 might be the D (6 bases). CDR3 length: 15 amino acids. CDR1 is SEHNR and CDR2 is FQNEAQ in the germline V gene (reference sequence). The V end lost 1 base, the J end lost 0 bases, and 7 bases lay between the germline ends.

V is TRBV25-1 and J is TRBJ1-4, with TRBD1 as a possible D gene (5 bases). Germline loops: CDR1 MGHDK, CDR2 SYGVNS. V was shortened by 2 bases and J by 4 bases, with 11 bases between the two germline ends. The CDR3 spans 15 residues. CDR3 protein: CASSEQTAYNEKLFF. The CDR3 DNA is TGTGCCAGCAGTGAACAGACAGCTTATAATGAAAAACTGTTTTTT.

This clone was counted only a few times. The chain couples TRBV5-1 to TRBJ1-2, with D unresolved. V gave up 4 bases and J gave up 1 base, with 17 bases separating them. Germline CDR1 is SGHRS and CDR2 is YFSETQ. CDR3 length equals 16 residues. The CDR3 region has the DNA TGCGCCAGCAGCCGGACCCCGGGGAGGAATAACTATGGCTACACCTTC. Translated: CASSRTPGRNNYGYTF.

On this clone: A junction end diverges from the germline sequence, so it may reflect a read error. The CDR3 DNA follows: TGTGCCAGCAGCTACAGGGAAGGGGGGAACGCTGAAGCTTTCTTT. It is translated as CASSYREGGNAEAFF. The V and J genes are TRBV5-4 and TRBJ1-1; D perhaps matches TRBD1 (6 bases). The CDR3 totals 15 residues. Germline CDR1 and CDR2: SGHNT and YYREEE (reference sequence).

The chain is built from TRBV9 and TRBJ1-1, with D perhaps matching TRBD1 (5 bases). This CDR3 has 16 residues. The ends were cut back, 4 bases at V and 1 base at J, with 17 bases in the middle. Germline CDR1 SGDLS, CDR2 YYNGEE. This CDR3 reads CASSPAPAGTNTEAFF. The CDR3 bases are TGTGCCAGCAGCCCTGCGCCGGCAGGGACGAACACTGAAGCTTTCTTT.

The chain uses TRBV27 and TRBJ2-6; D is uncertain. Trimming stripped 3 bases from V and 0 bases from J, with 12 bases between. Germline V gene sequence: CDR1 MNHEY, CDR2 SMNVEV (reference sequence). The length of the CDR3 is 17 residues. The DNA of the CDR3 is TGTGCCAGCAGTTTGTATCCCCCGGGCTCTGGGGCCAACGTCCTGACTTTC. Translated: CASSLYPPGSGANVLTF.

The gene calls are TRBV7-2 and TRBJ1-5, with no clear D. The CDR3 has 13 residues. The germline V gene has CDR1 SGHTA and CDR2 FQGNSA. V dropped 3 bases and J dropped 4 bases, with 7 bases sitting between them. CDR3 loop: CASSLGRNQPQHF. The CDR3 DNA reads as TGTGCCAGCAGCTTGGGAAGAAATCAGCCCCAGCATTTT.

CDR3 coding DNA: TGTGCCAGCAGCGTAGGTCGAGCGGGAGGGAGCGAGCAGTACTTC. The encoded protein is CASSVGRAGGSEQYF. This chain connects TRBV9 to TRBJ2-7; 10 positions agree with TRBD2. In germline, CDR1 is SGDLS, CDR2 YYNGEE. The CDR3 has 15 residues. Trimming took 0 bases from V and 6 from J; bases not matched to a gene: 6. The whole variable domain, remainder taken from reference TRBV9 and TRBJ2-7, is DSGVTQTPKHLITATGQRVTLRCSPRSGDLSVYWYQQSLDQGLQFLIQYYNGEERAKGNILERFSAQQFPDLHSELNLSSLELGDSALYFCASSVGRAGGSEQYFGPGTRLTVT.